Listed below are T cell receptor beta chains from one sample, sequenced in a study of blood T cell repertoires in COVID-19. Repertoires were generated with immunoSEQ multiplex PCR, while TCRdb's copy carries only in-frame clones and drops some. The sample lists approximately 300,000 clones, 65% to 85% occurring once. The source material was peripheral blood. The receptors were sampled from a woman between 45 and 60 years old with acute or convalescent COVID-19. Each CDR3 is given with its conserved first and last residue. D genes are given only for firm matches. Clone size is shown for a subset of rows, as once, few, many or a class of expanded clone.

V	size	D	J	DNA	CDR3
TRBV7-8	once	-	TRBJ1-2	TGTGCCAGCAGCGTCCCGGGACACCTTGGCCTCTATGGCTACACCTTC	CASSVPGHLGLYGYTF
TRBV6-5	once	-	TRBJ2-7	TGTGCCTCCCACGGGGTCTACGAGCAGTACTTC	CASHGVYEQYF
TRBV7-9	-	TRBD1	TRBJ1-4	TGTGCCAGCAGTGCGACAGGGGGGAATGAAAAACTGTTTTTT	CASSATGGNEKLFF
TRBV4-1	-	-	TRBJ1-1	TGCGCCAGCAGCCATAGGGAGGGGTTGGGCACTGAAGCTTTCTTT	CASSHREGLGTEAFF
TRBV5-1	few	-	TRBJ2-1	TGCGCCAGCAGCTTGGAGTTTGGGGCTGAGCAGTTCTTC	CASSLEFGAEQFF
TRBV7-9	-	TRBD1	TRBJ1-1	TGTGCCAGCAGCTTACGACAGGGCTTGAACACTGAAGCTTTCTTT	CASSLRQGLNTEAFF
TRBV6-2/TRBV6-3	-	TRBD1	TRBJ2-3	TGTGCCAGCAGTTGGACAGGGAGCACAGATACGCAGTATTTT	CASSWTGSTDTQYF
TRBV7-2	-	-	TRBJ1-2	TGTGCCAGCAGCTTAGTCTCGGGGGACTATGGCTACACCTTC	CASSLVSGDYGYTF
TRBV5-1	-	TRBD1	TRBJ1-3	TGCGCCAGCAGCTCTACAGGGGCGTTCGGAAACACCATATATTTT	CASSSTGAFGNTIYF
TRBV11-2	-	-	TRBJ1-6	TGTGCCAGCAGCTTAGTATTCGAGAATTCACCCCTCCACTTT	CASSLVFENSPLHF
TRBV19	-	-	TRBJ2-7	TGTGCCAGTAGTCCTGGGACTCAACTATCCTACGAGCAGTACTTC	CASSPGTQLSYEQYF
TRBV11-2	-	-	TRBJ1-1	TGTGCCAGCAGCTTCAACACCCTCGATGGAGCTTTCTTT	CASSFNTLDGAFF
TRBV3-1/TRBV3-2	-	TRBD1	TRBJ2-1	TGTGCCAGCAGCCAAGAGGGACAGGGTTACAATGAGCAGTTCTTC	CASSQEGQGYNEQFF
TRBV7-2	-	-	TRBJ2-5	TGTGCCAGCAGCTCCAGGTCCGGGAATAAAGAGACCCAGTACTTC	CASSSRSGNKETQYF
TRBV11-2	-	-	TRBJ2-1	TGTGCCAGCAGCCACTTAGGGGGCTACAATGAGCAGTTCTTC	CASSHLGGYNEQFF
TRBV4-1	-	-	TRBJ2-1	TGCGCCAGCAGCCCCCCGCTGACGGGAATCTACAATGAGCAGTTCTTC	CASSPPLTGIYNEQFF
TRBV7-3	few	TRBD1	TRBJ2-1	TGTGCCAGCAGCTTAAGTGACAGGGGATGGGATGAGCAGTTCTTC	CASSLSDRGWDEQFF
TRBV27	once	-	TRBJ1-4	TGTGCCAGCAGTTTTGGTGGGCTTGGTGAAAAACTGTTTTTT	CASSFGGLGEKLFF
TRBV10-3	-	TRBD2	TRBJ2-3	TGTGCCATCAGTGAGTCCCGGGGGGGGGATACGCAGTATTTT	CAISESRGGDTQYF
TRBV6-6	-	-	TRBJ1-3	TGTGCTCTCCGCTCTGGAAACACCATATATTTT	CALRSGNTIYF
TRBV9	-	TRBD1	TRBJ1-5	TGTGCCAGCAGCGGACCGGGACAGAGAGAGGGGCCCCAGCCCCAGCATTTT	CASSGPGQREGPQPQHF
TRBV7-9	-	TRBD2	TRBJ2-1	TGTGCCAGCAGCTGGACTAGTAACAATGAGCAGTTCTTC	CASSWTSNNEQFF
TRBV5-4	-	-	TRBJ1-5	TGTGCCAGCAGCGTGGGCCCCGCAGATAATCAGCCCCAGCATTTT	CASSVGPADNQPQHF
TRBV25-1	-	-	TRBJ1-2	TGTGCCAGCAGTGAGGGGGGAGTCTATGGCTACACCTTC	CASSEGGVYGYTF
TRBV7-2	-	TRBD2	TRBJ2-3	TGTGCCAGCAGCCCGGGACTAGCGGGGGATACGCAGTATTTT	CASSPGLAGDTQYF
TRBV19	many	TRBD1	TRBJ1-1	TGTGCCAGTAGTACCGGACAGGTCGGAGTGGCTTTCTTT	CASSTGQVGVAFF
TRBV5-4	-	-	TRBJ2-4	TGTGCCAGCAGCCCGAGAGAGGGAGCGAACATTCAGTACTTC	CASSPREGANIQYF
TRBV24-1	-	TRBD2	TRBJ2-1	TGTGCCACCAGTGACCCCCTAGCGGGAGGTTACAATGAGCAGTTCTTC	CATSDPLAGGYNEQFF
TRBV12-3/TRBV12-4	once	-	TRBJ2-4	TGTGCCACCAGCATCCCTCCAGGATTTCAGTACTTC	CATSIPPGFQYF
TRBV9	-	-	TRBJ2-1	TGTGCCAGCAGCGTAGCTGTGGGCGGGACCTACAATGAGCAGTTCTTC	CASSVAVGGTYNEQFF
TRBV4-1	-	-	TRBJ2-5	TGCGCCAGCAGCCAAATACAGAGTCAAGAGACCCAGTACTTC	CASSQIQSQETQYF
TRBV7-6	-	TRBD2	TRBJ2-2	TGTGCCAGCAGACCGGGACTAGCTATCACCGGGGAGCTGTTTTTT	CASRPGLAITGELFF